These 23 T cell receptor beta chains originate from one sample sequenced in a study of blood T cell repertoires in COVID-19. TCRdb's table, derived via immunoSEQ multiplex PCR, lists solely in-frame clones and lacks some. The top ten clones hold 1.5% to 2% of a sample with around 300,000 clones, around 90% of them seen once. Material for sequencing was PBMCs or T cells enriched from blood (not recorded which). These receptors all stem from a woman aged 40 to 49 who had recovered from COVID-19.

This CDR3 is CASSIAGTAKETQYF. CDR3 DNA sequence: TGTGCCAGTAGTATAGCTGGGACAGCCAAAGAGACCCAGTACTTC. The chain is built from TRBV19 and TRBJ2-5, with 7 bases that match TRBD1. The CDR3 sequence is 15 residues long. Losses at the gene ends were 1 base for V and 3 bases for J; bases not matched to a gene: 5. CDR1 LNHDA and CDR2 SQIVND come from the germline V gene (reference sequence).

For this clone: The same CDR3 arises from other DNA sequences in this sample as well. V is TRBV9 and J is TRBJ2-1; 9 bases are shared with TRBD2. This CDR3 is 14 amino acids long. Germline CDR1 SGDLS, CDR2 YYNGEE. V shed 0 bases, J shed 7 bases, and the junction held 2 bases outside the gene matches. The CDR3 sequence is CASSVGTSGNEQFF. The CDR3 DNA reads as TGTGCCAGCAGCGTAGGAACTAGCGGGAATGAGCAGTTCTTC.

The chain's CDR3 is CASSFAGQGKYEQYF. The DNA of the CDR3 is TGCGCCAGCAGCTTTGCCGGACAGGGAAAGTACGAGCAGTACTTC. The rearrangement links TRBV5-1 to TRBJ2-7, with 8 bases aligning to TRBD1. V was pared by 2 bases and J by 4 bases, with 8 bases of the junction left unmatched. Germline V gives CDR1 SGHRS, CDR2 YFSETQ. The length of the CDR3 is 15 residues.

The gene calls are TRBV9 and TRBJ2-3, with TRBD2 matching 8 bases. The ends lost 3 bases at V and 0 bases at J; junction bases unmatched: 3. Germline values: CDR1 SGDLS, CDR2 YYNGEE. This CDR3 is built from 15 residues. In nucleotides, the CDR3 is TGTGCCAGCAGCGCGATAGCGGGAAGCACAGATACGCAGTATTTT. This encodes CASSAIAGSTDTQYF.

The CDR3 DNA sequence: TGTGCCAGCAGCTTAGGTTCGGGGAAGTATGAGCAGTTCTTC. This translates into CASSLGSGKYEQFF. V usage is TRBV11-2 and J usage is TRBJ2-1; possibly TRBD2 for D (5 bases). This CDR3 is 14 amino acids long. In germline, CDR1 is SGHAT, CDR2 FQNNGV. The germline V and J ends were trimmed by 1 base and 8 bases, with 12 bases remaining between them.

This chain uses TRBV3-1 (or the pseudogene TRBV3-2) with TRBJ2-5; TRBD2 might be the D (5 bases). The germline CDR1 and CDR2 sequences are LGHDT and YNNKEL (reference sequence). The V and J ends lost 5 bases and 5 bases respectively, with 15 bases between them. The CDR3 contains 14 residues. The DNA of the CDR3 is TGTGCCAGCAGCGCCGACACGGGGTGGGAGACCCAGTACTTC. Encoded protein: CASSADTGWETQYF.

The V gene is TRBV11-1, the J gene TRBJ1-1; TRBD1 is a possible D gene (5 bases). The germline V gene encodes CDR1 SGHAT and CDR2 FQDESV (reference sequence). The CDR3 has 13 amino acids. V gave up 5 bases and J gave up 2 bases, with 9 bases separating them. DNA for the CDR3: TGTGCCAGCAGCCGAGACAGAAACACTGAAGCTTTCTTT. It codes for CASSRDRNTEAFF.

The rearrangement joins TRBV5-1 to TRBJ2-1; 10 bases match TRBD1. The germline V gene has CDR1 SGHRS and CDR2 YFSETQ. J was trimmed by 5 bases and V by 4 bases; bases with no gene match: 6. This CDR3 spans 15 amino acids. CDR3 sequence: CASSNRDRGNNEQFF. As DNA, the CDR3 is TGCGCCAGCAGCAACCGGGACAGGGGTAACAATGAGCAGTTCTTC.

V usage is TRBV6-1 and J usage is TRBJ1-3, with 10 nucleotides matching TRBD1. V lost 4 bases to trimming and J lost 2 bases; unmatched junction nucleotides: 5. Germline CDR1 MNHNS, CDR2 SASEGT. This CDR3 is built from 16 residues. CDR3 region: CASSVDGTGAGNTIYF. CDR3 DNA sequence: TGTGCCAGCAGTGTGGATGGGACAGGGGCTGGAAACACCATATATTTT.

This chain connects TRBV25-1 to TRBJ2-7; maybe TRBD1 (6 bases). Germline values: CDR1 MGHDK, CDR2 SYGVNS. V was cut by 2 bases and J by 0 bases, with 11 bases left in between. This CDR3 has 15 amino acids. The CDR3 nucleotides read TGTGCCAGCAGTGAACCCGGACAGATCTCCTACGAGCAGTACTTC. Translating gives CASSEPGQISYEQYF.

The CDR3 reads CASSQSVSGYTF. Written as DNA, the CDR3 is TGTGCCAGCAGCCAGAGTGTGAGCGGCTACACCTTC. The J gene is TRBJ1-2, the V gene TRBV3-1 (or the pseudogene TRBV3-2); no reliable D call. V gave up 3 bases and J gave up 8 bases, with 10 bases separating them. There are 12 residues in the CDR3. From germline, CDR1 is LGHDT and CDR2 YNNKEL (reference sequence).

The rearrangement links TRBV9 to TRBJ1-1, with D tentatively TRBD1 (6 bases). Germline assignment: CDR1 SGDLS and CDR2 YYNGEE. The CDR3 totals 13 residues. V lost 2 bases and J lost 4, with 9 bases in between. This CDR3 reads CASSVSGVTEAFF. CDR3 coding DNA: TGTGCCAGCAGCGTCTCAGGGGTCACTGAAGCTTTCTTT.

The V gene is TRBV5-5, the J gene TRBJ2-7, with 7 bases aligning to TRBD2. The J segment lost 1 base and the V segment lost 3 bases, leaving 10 bases of the junction unmatched. Germline V gene data show CDR1 as SGHKS and CDR2 as YYEKEE (reference sequence). CDR3 length: 16 residues. The CDR3 here is CASSWSLSGPSYEQYF. The DNA for the CDR3 is TGTGCCAGCAGCTGGTCACTTAGCGGGCCTTCCTACGAGCAGTACTTC. Filled out from reference TRBV5-5 and TRBJ2-7, the complete variable domain reads DAGVTQSPTHLIKTRGQQVTLRCSPISGHKSVSWYQQVLGQGPQFIFQYYEKEERGRGNFPDRFSARQFPNYSSELNVNALLLGDSALYLCASSWSLSGPSYEQYFGPGTRLTVT.

The chain uses TRBV7-9 and TRBJ2-7, with 8 bases identical to TRBD1. In germline, CDR1 is SEHNR, CDR2 FQNEAQ (reference sequence). This CDR3 comprises 15 residues. The trim removed 5 bases at V and 0 bases at J, leaving 6 bases unmatched. In DNA, the CDR3 is TGTGCCAGCAGCCCTCGGACAGGGAACTCCTACGAGCAGTACTTC. Amino acids: CASSPRTGNSYEQYF.

J is TRBJ2-7 and V is TRBV5-5; 9 positions agree with TRBD2. The V and J ends lost 2 bases and 0 bases, in that order; junction bases with no gene match: 6. The CDR3 has 16 amino acids. Germline V gene lookup returns CDR1 SGHKS and CDR2 YYEKEE (reference sequence). Written as DNA, the CDR3 is TGTGCCAGCAGCTTAGGAAGCGGGAGGACCTCCTACGAGCAGTACTTC. This codes for CASSLGSGRTSYEQYF. The full variable domain, in which reference TRBV5-5 and TRBJ2-7 provide the parts outside the CDR3, is DAGVTQSPTHLIKTRGQQVTLRCSPISGHKSVSWYQQVLGQGPQFIFQYYEKEERGRGNFPDRFSARQFPNYSSELNVNALLLGDSALYLCASSLGSGRTSYEQYFGPGTRLTVT.

V usage is TRBV14 and J usage is TRBJ1-1; possibly TRBD1 for D (5 bases). The CDR3 is 18 residues long. V shed 6 bases and J shed 3 bases, with 26 bases lying between them. The germline gives CDR1 SGHDN, CDR2 FVKESK. CDR3 residues: CASSRGDFGRGLDTEAFF. The CDR3 DNA reads TGTGCCAGCAGTCGGGGGGATTTTGGCCGGGGTTTGGACACTGAAGCTTTCTTT.

This chain connects TRBV10-3 to TRBJ2-5, with TRBD1 matching 10 bases. The CDR3 spans 14 residues. V was clipped by 4 bases and J by 5 bases; unmatched bases: 4. Germline-derived CDR1 and CDR2 are ENHRY and SYGVKD. The CDR3 here is CAISAGTGDETQYF. The CDR3, as DNA: TGTGCCATCAGTGCCGGGACAGGGGACGAGACCCAGTACTTC.

The J gene is TRBJ2-5, the V gene TRBV4-2; no definite D call. Trimming cost V 0 bases and J 5 bases, with 13 bases left between them. In germline, CDR1 is LGHNA, CDR2 YNFKEQ. The CDR3 has 15 amino acids. DNA of the CDR3: TGTGCCAGCAGCCAAGATGGGCGCGCCCGGGAGACCCAGTACTTC. The encoded protein is CASSQDGRARETQYF.

The chain employs TRBV5-1 and TRBJ2-3, with D possibly being TRBD2 (6 bases). This CDR3 has 18 amino acids. Germline V gene sequence: CDR1 SGHRS, CDR2 YFSETQ. V lost 0 bases and J 0 bases, leaving 17 bases between the germline ends. The CDR3 loop is CASSLAAGGRLSTDTQYF. In DNA form, the CDR3 reads TGCGCCAGCAGCTTGGCCGCCGGGGGACGACTTAGCACAGATACGCAGTATTTT. Complete variable domain (other parts from reference TRBV5-1 and TRBJ2-3): KAGVTQTPRYLIKTRGQQVTLSCSPISGHRSVSWYQQTPGQGLQFLFEYFSETQRNKGNFPGRFSGRQFSNSRSEMNVSTLELGDSALYLCASSLAAGGRLSTDTQYFGPGTRLTVL.

This clone was observed a single time. This chain uses TRBV6-2 or TRBV6-3 with TRBJ2-1; 10 nucleotides agree with TRBD2. The CDR3 has 16 residues. V shed 6 bases and J 1 base; nucleotides not matched to a gene: 6. Per the germline V gene, CDR1 is MNHEY and CDR2 is SVGEGT. For the CDR3, the DNA is TGTGCCAGCAGCCCTCAGGGACTAGCGTCCTACAATGAGCAGTTCTTC. It yields the protein CASSPQGLASYNEQFF.

The chain links TRBV15 to TRBJ2-1; unclear D gene. The CDR3 length is 13 residues. The V gene lost 1 base and the J gene lost 4 bases, with 5 bases spanning the gap. CDR1 and CDR2 (germline): LNHNV, YYDKDF (reference sequence). The CDR3 loop is CATSRAGYNEQFF. In nucleotides, the CDR3 is TGTGCCACCAGCAGAGCCGGGTACAATGAGCAGTTCTTC.

The chain joins TRBV20-1 to TRBJ1-1; D ambiguous. V was cut by 6 bases and J by 9 bases, with 14 bases left in between. The V gene's germline CDR1 is DFQATT and CDR2 SNEGSKA (reference sequence). The CDR3 sequence is 11 residues long. The CDR3 spells CSANSRHQAFF. The CDR3 DNA reads TGCAGTGCCAATTCCAGGCACCAAGCTTTCTTT.

J is TRBJ2-6 and V is TRBV6-1; D not certain. V lost 8 bases and J 2 bases, leaving 13 bases between the germline ends. CDR1 is MNHNS, CDR2 SASEGT, per germline. The CDR3 totals 15 residues. CDR3 DNA: TGTGCCAGCTCCCCAGCGCGTCCTGGGGCCAACGTCCTGACTTTC. The encoded protein is CASSPARPGANVLTF.